The 13 T cell receptor beta chains in this list originate from one sample, sequenced in a study of OX40 agonist ivuxolimab in advanced cancers. The method was immunoSEQ multiplex PCR; TCRdb's version includes in-frame clones alone and lacks a portion of them. The sample consists of about 85,000 clones, 65% to 90% of them appearing once. The specimen was CD4+ or CD8+ T cells sorted from blood, collected in a trial of the OX40 agonist ivuxolimab. The receptor source for this set is an adult with an advanced solid tumor such as melanoma, head and neck, liver or kidney cancer.

This clone was seen just once. V is TRBV7-9 and J is TRBJ2-5; D is unclear. The CDR3 covers 13 residues. Trimming shortened V by 2 bases and J by 5 bases, and 9 bases separated the two germline ends. Germline CDR1 is SEHNR and CDR2 is FQNEAQ (reference sequence). CDR3 region: CASSLTFAETQYF. CDR3 DNA sequence: TGTGCCAGCAGCTTAACCTTCGCTGAGACCCAGTACTTC.

The DNA of the CDR3 is TGTGCCAGTAGTCCCAGCGGGGACTCCTACGAGCAGTACTTC. Its protein is CASSPSGDSYEQYF. The V and J genes are TRBV19 and TRBJ2-7; 7 nucleotides align to TRBD2. V was pared by 5 bases and J by 0 bases, with 4 bases of the junction left unmatched. The CDR3 totals 14 residues. Germline V gives CDR1 LNHDA, CDR2 SQIVND (reference sequence).

The genes are TRBV5-4 and TRBJ2-7; D is perhaps TRBD1 or TRBD2 (5 bases each). The V end lost 4 bases, the J end lost 0 bases, and 23 bases lay between the germline ends. This CDR3 has 18 residues. Germline CDR1 and CDR2: SGHNT and YYREEE (reference sequence). The CDR3 reads CASSPGLGLGLSSYEQYF. The CDR3 nucleotides read TGTGCCAGCAGCCCGGGGCTGGGTCTTGGGTTGAGCTCCTACGAGCAGTACTTC.

This clone appeared a few times. V is TRBV5-1 and J is TRBJ2-5, with D hard to call. The germline CDR1 and CDR2 sequences are SGHRS and YFSETQ. This CDR3 spans 15 amino acids. V was pared by 1 base and J by 1 base, with 11 bases between. CDR3 sequence reads: CASSLNSGFQETQYF. DNA for the CDR3: TGCGCCAGCAGCTTGAACTCGGGCTTCCAAGAGACCCAGTACTTC.

This clone was detected a few times. The rearrangement joins TRBV6-1 to TRBJ1-5; the D is unclear. The germline V and J ends were trimmed by 5 bases and 7 bases, with 12 bases remaining between them. The CDR3 has 13 amino acids. Germline CDR1 is MNHNS and CDR2 is SASEGT. The CDR3: CASSPRAAQPQHF. The CDR3, as DNA: TGTGCCAGCAGTCCGCGCGCGGCCCAGCCCCAGCATTTT.

The J gene is TRBJ1-6, the V gene TRBV6-6, with 7 bases identical to TRBD1. V lost 10 bases and J lost 9; bases outside the gene matches: 9. Germline values: CDR1 MNHNY, CDR2 SVGAGI (reference sequence). The CDR3 loop spans 13 amino acids. This chain's CDR3 is CATAEGAGSPLHF. CDR3 nucleotide sequence: TGTGCCACTGCCGAGGGGGCCGGTTCACCCCTCCACTTT.

CDR3 nucleotide sequence: TGTGCCGTCGGGAGATACGAGCAGTACTTC. Its protein product is CAVGRYEQYF. V is TRBV28 and J is TRBJ2-7; D may be TRBD2 (6 bases). Germline CDR1 and CDR2: MDHEN and SYDVKM. V was clipped by 11 bases and J by 4 bases, with 9 bases between them. This CDR3 is 10 amino acids long.

The count of this clone is one. This sequence joins TRBV7-2 and TRBJ1-1; D possibly corresponds to TRBD1 (6 bases). The V and J ends lost 6 bases and 2 bases respectively, with 16 bases between them. This CDR3 region has 15 residues. Germline CDR1 is SGHTA and CDR2 is FQGNSA. The CDR3 loop reads CASSFRGRRNTEAFF. CDR3 coding DNA: TGTGCCAGCAGTTTCAGGGGCCGCCGAAACACTGAAGCTTTCTTT.

The chain uses TRBV5-1 and TRBJ2-3; TRBD1 matches 8 bases. With V trimmed by 0 bases and J by 4 bases, 4 bases remained unmatched. In germline, CDR1 is SGHRS, CDR2 YFSETQ. The CDR3 consists of 15 residues. The CDR3 sequence: CASSLGQGTADTQYF. For the CDR3, the DNA is TGCGCCAGCAGCTTGGGACAGGGGACCGCAGATACGCAGTATTTT.

This chain joins TRBV2 and TRBJ2-5; D remains unclear. V was pared by 5 bases and J by 5 bases, with 6 bases between. The CDR3 length is 11 residues. Germline assignment: CDR1 SNHLY and CDR2 FYNNEI. CDR3: CASSMGETQYF. For the CDR3, the DNA is TGTGCCAGCAGTATGGGCGAGACCCAGTACTTC.

V and J are TRBV6-5 and TRBJ1-5; no firm D call. V was trimmed by 2 bases and J by 4 bases, leaving 9 bases between them. Per germline, CDR1 MNHEY and CDR2 SVGAGI. The CDR3 covers 14 residues. For the CDR3, the DNA is TGTGCCAGCAGTTACGGGCCACAAAATCAGCCCCAGCATTTT. It codes for CASSYGPQNQPQHF.

The DNA for the CDR3 is TGTGCTTCGTTCGGACAGCAAGAGACCCAGTACTTC. It codes for CASFGQQETQYF. The gene calls are TRBV2 and TRBJ2-5; a weak D match, TRBD1 (6 bases). Germline V gives CDR1 SNHLY, CDR2 FYNNEI. The CDR3 consists of 12 residues.

The chain couples TRBV6-5 to TRBJ2-5; D unclear. The J call is uncertain, as TRBJ2-7 better fits the DNA end. CDR1 is MNHEY, CDR2 SVGAGI, per germline. The length of the CDR3 is 11 residues. The CDR3 sequence: CASRKGYEQYF. As DNA, the CDR3 is TGTGCCAGCAGGAAAGGCTACGAGCAGTACTTC.